A single sample is the source of the 11 T cell receptor beta chains below, sequenced in a study of vaccination and CD4 T cells after COVID-19 (dated by TCRdb to between 2021 and 2023). These TCRs are of unknown antigen specificity. The treatment or condition label for this specimen denotes: roughly 11-day PBMC culture with coronavirus spike peptide pools or control peptides (ViraFEST assay). Receptor amplification or capture employed PCR. TCRdb shows the sequencer as Illumina iSeq 100. At the Johns Hopkins FTIC core, DNA from the cultured CD4+ T cells underwent TCR sequencing with the Oncomine TCR Beta short-read assay. In TCRdb, the public reads were trimmed at Q25 with fastp and aligned with MiXCR, with productive beta chains retained. Each CDR3 protein gets just one entry, which takes the most common genes and DNA from the rows behind it. Present in this sample are over 15,000 distinct CDR3 sequences, about 40% of which were seen just once. About 7% of the sample is in the top ten clones.

This material consisted of CD4+ T cells from blood, cultured in vitro, taken after SARS-CoV-2 vaccination. Every receptor here comes from a human donor who had recovered from COVID-19.

The CDR3 loop is CASSRTSRNTGELFF. The CDR3 bases are TGTGCCAGCAGCCGGACTAGCCGGAACACCGGGGAGCTGTTTTTT. The rearrangement joins TRBV6-1 to TRBJ2-2; 8 nucleotides align to TRBD2. This CDR3 spans 15 amino acids. The ends lost 6 bases at V and 1 base at J; junction bases unmatched: 4. Germline-derived CDR1 and CDR2 are MNHNS and SASEGT.

This clonotype was seen a few times. This sequence joins TRBV5-8 and TRBJ1-3, with D uncertain. In germline, CDR1 is SGHTS, CDR2 YDEGEE. CDR3 length: 14 residues. Trimming took 7 bases from V and 3 from J, leaving 14 bases between them. In DNA form, the CDR3 reads TGTGCCAGCTCTAGGACGGGTCTTGGAAACACCATATATTTT. Translating gives CASSRTGLGNTIYF.

The chain joins TRBV7-2 to TRBJ2-7; 11 bases align to TRBD2. The length of the CDR3 is 13 residues. Germline V gene sequence: CDR1 SGHTA, CDR2 FQGNSA. V shed 1 base and J 12 bases; nucleotides not matched to a gene: 5. In nucleotides, the CDR3 is TGTGCCAGCAGCTTAGACGCTAGCGGGAGGCGGTACTTC. Translated, it gives CASSLDASGRRYF.

CDR3 protein: CSAAGREPTNEQFF. CDR3 DNA sequence: TGCAGTGCGGCCGGGCGGGAGCCCACCAATGAGCAGTTCTTC. The chain joins TRBV20-1 to TRBJ2-1; 7 nucleotides align to TRBD2. Germline-derived CDR1 and CDR2 are DFQATT and SNEGSKA (reference sequence). This CDR3 contains 14 residues. With 6 bases clipped from V and 6 bases from J, the junction kept 11 bases outside the gene matches.

This clonotype showed up just a few times. The chain carries TRBV24-1 and TRBJ2-1; D might be TRBD2 (6 bases). Per germline, CDR1 KGHDR and CDR2 SFDVKD. This CDR3 spans 15 amino acids. Trimming left V 1 base short and J 8 bases short, with 14 bases between. The CDR3 DNA sequence: TGTGCCACCAGTGATTTAGGCGGGACCGGAGATGAGCAGTTCTTC. It is translated as CATSDLGGTGDEQFF.

This chain uses TRBV6-1 with TRBJ2-5, with D unclear. The CDR3 sequence is 12 residues long. Germline assignment: CDR1 MNHNS and CDR2 SASEGT. The V gene lost 5 bases and the J gene lost 5 bases, with 9 bases spanning the gap. DNA of the CDR3: TGTGCCAGCAGTACGTATGCGGAGACCCAGTACTTC. Protein: CASSTYAETQYF.

This chain's CDR3 is CASSHLGGVANEKLFF. The CDR3 bases are TGCGCCAGCAGCCATTTAGGCGGGGTAGCTAATGAAAAACTGTTTTTT. The V call is TRBV4-1, the J call TRBJ1-4; D unclear. The V end lost 3 bases, the J end lost 3 bases, and 14 bases lay between the germline ends. The CDR3 spans 16 residues. Germline loops: CDR1 MGHRA, CDR2 YSYEKL.

This clonotype came up a few times. The J gene is TRBJ2-1, the V gene TRBV4-1, with 11 bases identical to TRBD2. This CDR3 comprises 17 residues. Trimming at V came to 4 bases and at J to 0 bases, leaving 5 bases not matched to a gene. CDR1 is MGHRA, CDR2 YSYEKL, per germline. The CDR3: CASSLGLAGPSYNEQFF. The CDR3 DNA reads as TGCGCCAGCAGCCTCGGACTAGCGGGTCCCTCCTACAATGAGCAGTTCTTC.

The CDR3 loop reads CASSSGTALTGELFF. The CDR3 DNA reads as TGTGCCAGCAGCTCCGGGACAGCATTGACCGGGGAGCTGTTTTTT. The V call is TRBV7-9, the J call TRBJ2-2; 7 bases match TRBD1. Germline loops: CDR1 SEHNR, CDR2 FQNEAQ (reference sequence). V lost 4 bases and J lost 5; bases outside the gene matches: 7. There are 15 residues in the CDR3. The variable domain in full, with the rest retrieved from reference TRBV7-9 and TRBJ2-2, is DTGVSQNPRHKITKRGQNVTFRCDPISEHNRLYWYRQTLGQGPEFLTYFQNEAQLEKSRLLSDRFSAERPKGSFSTLEIQRTEQGDSAMYLCASSSGTALTGELFFGEGSRLTVL.

The V gene is TRBV25-1, the J gene TRBJ1-1, with 8 positions matching TRBD1. Germline V gene data show CDR1 as MGHDK and CDR2 as SYGVNS. The J segment lost 6 bases and the V segment lost 5 bases, leaving 8 bases of the junction unmatched. This CDR3 is 14 amino acids long. CDR3 residues: CASSRTGSSAEAFF. The DNA for the CDR3 is TGTGCCAGCAGTCGGACAGGGAGCTCGGCTGAAGCTTTCTTT.

The V and J genes are TRBV6-1 and TRBJ2-7; the D gene is possibly TRBD1 (5 bases). The CDR3 covers 15 residues. The V end was cut by 6 bases, the J end by 5 bases, with 20 bases between. CDR1 is MNHNS, CDR2 SASEGT, per germline. DNA for the CDR3: TGTGCCAGCAGGAAAATGGGGCAGTTGGGTCACGAGCAGTACTTC. Its protein product is CASRKMGQLGHEQYF.